This TCR beta chain originates from a study of cytomegalovirus exposure and HLA in healthy donors. The CDR3 is 13 amino acids. Germline loops: CDR1 MNHEY, CDR2 SMNVEV (reference sequence). V was shortened by 7 bases and J by 7 bases, with 16 bases between the two germline ends. Study observations and caveats: Compared with the roughly 730-donor mean, an Asian-associated ancestry cluster reportedly had fewer N-insertions, according to a later analysis.

PCR employed 60 Vbeta and 13 Jbeta primers. The method was immunoSEQ multiplex PCR; TCRdb's version includes in-frame clones alone and lacks a portion of them. This sample yields 90,000 or so clones, of which 82% are seen a single time; approximately 3% belongs to the top ten. Concerning this clone: Its target is unknown.

The TCR comes from a man between 25 and 39 years old in good health and CMV-seropositive. The V and J genes are TRBV27 and TRBJ2-5; D possibly corresponds to TRBD2 (5 bases). The sample was PBMCs. The CDR3 here is CASTGGPLGTQYF. The CDR3 region has the DNA TGTGCCAGCACCGGAGGTCCTCTCGGGACCCAGTACTTC.